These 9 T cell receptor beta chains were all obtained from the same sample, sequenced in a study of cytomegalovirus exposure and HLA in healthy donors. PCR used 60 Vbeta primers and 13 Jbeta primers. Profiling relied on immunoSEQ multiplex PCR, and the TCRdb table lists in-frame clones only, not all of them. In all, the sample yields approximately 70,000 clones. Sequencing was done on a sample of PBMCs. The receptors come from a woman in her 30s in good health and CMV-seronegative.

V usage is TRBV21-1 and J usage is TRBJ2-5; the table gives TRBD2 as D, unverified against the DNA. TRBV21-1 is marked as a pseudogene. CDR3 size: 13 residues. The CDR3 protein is CASRRDREETQYF. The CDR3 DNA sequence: TGTGCCAGCAGGAGGGACCGGGAGGAGACCCAGTACTTC.

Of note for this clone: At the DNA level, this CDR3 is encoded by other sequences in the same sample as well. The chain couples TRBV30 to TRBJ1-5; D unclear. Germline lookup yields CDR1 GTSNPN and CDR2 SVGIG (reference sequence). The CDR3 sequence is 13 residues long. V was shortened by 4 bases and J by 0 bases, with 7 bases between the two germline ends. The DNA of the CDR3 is TGTGCCTGGAACGTCTATAGCAATCAGCCCCAGCATTTT. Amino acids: CAWNVYSNQPQHF.

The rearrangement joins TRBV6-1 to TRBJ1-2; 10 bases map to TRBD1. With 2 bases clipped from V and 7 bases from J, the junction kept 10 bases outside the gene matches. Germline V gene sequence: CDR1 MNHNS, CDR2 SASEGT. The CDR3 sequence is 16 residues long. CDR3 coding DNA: TGTGCCAGCAGTGAATATGGGGGACAGGGGACGTTTGGCTACACCTTC. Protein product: CASSEYGGQGTFGYTF.

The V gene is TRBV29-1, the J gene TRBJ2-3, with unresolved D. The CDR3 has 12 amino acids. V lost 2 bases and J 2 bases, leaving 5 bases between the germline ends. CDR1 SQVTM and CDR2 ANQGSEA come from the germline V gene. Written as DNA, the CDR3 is TGCAGCGTTGAACAGAACACAGATACGCAGTATTTT. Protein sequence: CSVEQNTDTQYF.

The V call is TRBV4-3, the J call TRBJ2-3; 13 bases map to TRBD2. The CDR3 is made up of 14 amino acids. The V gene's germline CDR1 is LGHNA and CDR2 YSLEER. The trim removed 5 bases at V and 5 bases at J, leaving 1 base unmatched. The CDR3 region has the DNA TGCGCCAGCAGCAGGACTAGCGGGGGAGATACGCAGTATTTT. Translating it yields CASSRTSGGDTQYF.

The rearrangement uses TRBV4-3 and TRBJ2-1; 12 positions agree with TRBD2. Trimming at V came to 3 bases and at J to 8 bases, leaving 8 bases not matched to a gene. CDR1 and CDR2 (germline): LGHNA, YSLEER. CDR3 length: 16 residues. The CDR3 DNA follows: TGCGCCAGCAGCCAGGCTAGCGGGGGGGCCGGGGATGAGCAGTTCTTC. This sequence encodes CASSQASGGAGDEQFF.

CDR3 region: CASTPSRSSGNTIYF. The CDR3, as DNA: TGTGCCAGCACCCCGTCAAGGAGCTCTGGAAACACCATATATTTT. The chain uses TRBV6-5 and TRBJ1-3, with unresolved D. The germline V gene has CDR1 MNHEY and CDR2 SVGAGI. V dropped 7 bases and J dropped 0 bases, with 13 bases sitting between them. The CDR3 spans 15 residues.

CDR3 sequence (DNA): TGCGCCAGCAGCTTGGGGACAGTTAGCTATGGCTACACCTTC. Translating gives CASSLGTVSYGYTF. V and J are TRBV5-1 and TRBJ1-2, with D perhaps matching TRBD1 (6 bases). Germline V lookup: CDR1 SGHRS, CDR2 YFSETQ. V lost 0 bases and J 4 bases, leaving 10 bases between the germline ends. The CDR3 consists of 14 residues.

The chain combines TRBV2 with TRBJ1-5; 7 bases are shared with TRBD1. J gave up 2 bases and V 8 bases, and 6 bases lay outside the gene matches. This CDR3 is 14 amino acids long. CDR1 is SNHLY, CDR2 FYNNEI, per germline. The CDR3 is CASQPTGGNQPQHF. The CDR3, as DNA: TGTGCCAGCCAGCCTACAGGGGGCAATCAGCCCCAGCATTTT.